A selection of T cell receptor beta chains follows, all from one sample in a study of post-analysis software for immune sequencing data. TCRdb reprocessed the PCR reads with MiXCR, giving one entry per CDR3 protein. The profile shows roughly 650,000 distinct CDR3 sequences, around 60% of them singletons. The specimen sequenced was blood. The receptors shown here come from a girl aged 2-9 years with multiple sclerosis. Both conserved end residues are part of each CDR3. Each record gives: J gene, CDR3 length, V gene, D gene, clone size, CDR3 DNA, CDR3 protein. The D gene is left open where the match is weak. Clone size is given for some rows only: seen once, a few or many times, or a class if the clone is expanded.

>TRBJ1-1|13|TRBV29-1|NA|NA
TGCAGCTCAGGCGGAGGGGTCGGCACTGAAGCTTTCTTT
CSSGGGVGTEAFF
>TRBJ2-7|14|TRBV6-6|TRBD1|NA
TGTGCCAGCAGTGGAAGACAGGGGGCAGACGAGCAGTACTTC
CASSGRQGADEQYF
>TRBJ2-1|16|TRBV4-1|NA|NA
TGCGCCAGCAGCCACATTCCCAGGGCGGTTAATTATGAGCAGTTCTTC
CASSHIPRAVNYEQFF
>TRBJ1-2|12|TRBV7-2|NA|NA
TGTGCCAGCAGTATAATAGGGGGTGGCTACACCTTC
CASSIIGGGYTF
>TRBJ2-1|16|TRBV6-5|TRBD2|NA
TGTGCCAGCAGTTACATGTTCCGCGGGAGGGCCCCTGAGCAGTTCTTC
CASSYMFRGRAPEQFF
>TRBJ2-6|12|TRBV7-9|NA|NA
TGTGCCAGCAGCTTAGGGGCCAGCGTCCTGACTTTC
CASSLGASVLTF
>TRBJ1-2|15|TRBV20-1|TRBD1|NA
TGCAGTGCTAGAGATAAGACAGGGGGTAGATATGGCTACACCTTC
CSARDKTGGRYGYTF
>TRBJ1-2|14|TRBV5-4|NA|NA
TGTGCCAGCCACCCTCGGGCCGCTAACTATGGCTACACCTTC
CASHPRAANYGYTF
>TRBJ2-1|14|TRBV7-2|NA|NA
TGTGCCAGCAAGGGGGGAGCGGCCTACAATGAGCAGTTCTTC
CASKGGAAYNEQFF
>TRBJ2-5|16|TRBV10-3|TRBD1|NA
TGTGCCATCAGTGAGGTCGGACAGGGGGCTCTAAAGACCCAGTACTTC
CAISEVGQGALKTQYF
>TRBJ2-3|16|TRBV29-1|TRBD2|NA
TGCAGCGTTGAAATATGGGGTCTAGCGGGCACAGATACGCAGTATTTT
CSVEIWGLAGTDTQYF
>TRBJ2-1|13|TRBV9|NA|few
TGTGCCAGCAGCGCCCGCTGGGGAAATGAGCAGTTCTTC
CASSARWGNEQFF
>TRBJ2-5|14|TRBV6-2/TRBV6-3|TRBD1|NA
TGTGCCAGCAATTCCCCGGGACAGTCAGAGACCCAGTACTTC
CASNSPGQSETQYF
>TRBJ2-5|15|TRBV7-8|TRBD2|NA
TGTGCCAGCAGCTTAGGATGGGGGGGCCAAGAGACCCAGTACTTC
CASSLGWGGQETQYF
>TRBJ2-7|16|TRBV15|TRBD2|NA
TGTGCCACCAGCAGAGCTCCGGGCGGGAGGACCTACGAGCAGTACTTC
CATSRAPGGRTYEQYF